This TCR beta chain appears in the sequencing data of a study of T cell repertoires in cytomegalovirus infection. Study-level background: Researchers turned to recently identified HLA-C-restricted CMV epitopes as well as well-studied HLA-B-restricted ones. The public TCR beta signatures pointed to both CMV infection and matching HLA type.

One entry per CDR3 protein results from TCRdb running MiXCR on the reads. This table has 360,000 or so distinct CDR3 sequences, nearly 35% appearing once. The trim removed 4 bases at V and 5 bases at J, leaving 9 bases unmatched. The CDR3 runs 15 residues. Germline CDR1 is MNHEY and CDR2 is SMNVEV (reference sequence). Study-level points and caveats: HLA-C-restricted CMV-specific TCR beta clonotypes prevailed in the ex vivo response. Adding up the frequency of public TCR beta families identified people who carried CMV plus the relevant HLA.

Note on this clonotype: Its specificity is not known.

The TCR sequence derives from a human donor in good health (CMV status not recorded). Some clones in this sample may be carry-over from other donors' samples. The V call is TRBV27, the J call TRBJ2-5, with 8 bases fitting TRBD1. The sequenced sample was cultured PBMCs, obtained from culture after CMV antigen stimulation. DNA for the CDR3: TGTGCCAGCAGTTGGGGGGACAGGCCCGGGGAGACCCAGTACTTC. Translated, it gives CASSWGDRPGETQYF.